The clone carrying this TCR beta chain appeared a few times. What it binds is unknown. The data derive from a study of T-cell memory formation after mild COVID-19. Trimming pared 0 bases from V and 6 bases from J, leaving 10 bases between. The CDR3 is 14 amino acids. Germline values: CDR1 SGHRS, CDR2 YFSETQ. Study observations and caveats: Shrinking CD4+ clones resided mostly in CM and EM, and CD8+ ones in EMRA. That cross-reactive memory joined was suggested by some responding clones appearing in pre-infection memory.

TCRdb reanalysed the 5' RACE reads using MiXCR and keeps one entry per CDR3 protein. This table holds hundreds of thousands of distinct CDR3 sequences, around a quarter found once. The chain links TRBV5-1 to TRBJ2-1; tentative D call: TRBD1 (6 bases). The TCR comes from an adult woman who had mild COVID-19 (a few samples of this study predate the infection). Cell type and time point are not known. The sample taken for sequencing was PBMCs or a T cell subset sorted from them (not recorded which). CDR3 loop: CASSLGARGNEQFF. The CDR3 DNA sequence: TGCGCCAGCAGCTTGGGGGCCAGGGGCAATGAGCAGTTCTTC.